This T cell receptor (beta chain) was documented in a study of blood T cell repertoires in COVID-19. CDR1 is SEHNR and CDR2 is FQNEAQ in the germline V gene (reference sequence). This CDR3 is built from 16 residues. Trimming stripped 5 bases from V and 2 bases from J, with 17 bases between. Generated by immunoSEQ multiplex PCR, the TCRdb table keeps only in-frame clones and is missing some. The table lists roughly 230,000 clones, nearly 90% of them singletons, with under 2.5% in the top ten. Sequencing used peripheral blood. The TCR sequence derives from a woman aged 55-70 years with COVID-19, enrolled during active disease. The V and J genes are TRBV7-9 and TRBJ2-3, with D perhaps TRBD1 (5 bases). CDR3 sequence reads: CASSRLGRTPTDTQYF. The CDR3 coding sequence is TGTGCCAGCAGCCGTCTGGGGCGAACCCCCACAGATACGCAGTATTTT.